The rows below give T cell receptor beta chains drawn from one sample of a study of cytomegalovirus exposure and HLA in healthy donors. Method: immunoSEQ multiplex PCR; TCRdb's copy keeps in-frame clones and lacks some. The sample carries some 150,000 clones, about 76% recorded once. The sequenced sample was PBMCs. The receptors were sampled from a male donor in good health and CMV-seronegative. The CDR3 runs from the conserved cysteine through the conserved F or W. Fields, in order: V gene, J gene, CDR3 protein.

>TRBV13|TRBJ2-4
CASSFSLAKNSQYF
>TRBV27|TRBJ2-7
CASSATVAYEQYF
>TRBV28|TRBJ2-1
CASSPPFGGGINEQFF
>TRBV7-8|TRBJ2-1
CASSGRTSGGPYNEQFF
>TRBV7-8|TRBJ1-1
CASSVSRDKSEAFF
>TRBV7-9|TRBJ2-6
CATRQSGANGLTF
>TRBV9|TRBJ2-7
CASSQQGTLGEQYF
>TRBV5-1|TRBJ1-2
CASSLASEGSDGYTF
>TRBV18|TRBJ1-1
CASSPWTGPTEAFF
>TRBV15|TRBJ2-7
CATSSRFQGDYEQYF
>TRBV5-6|TRBJ1-4
CASSGQGFNEKLFF
>TRBV5-6|TRBJ2-2
CASSLGPGGVNTGELFF
>TRBV7-8|TRBJ2-3
CASSIKRGEGADTQYF
>TRBV20-1|TRBJ2-7
CSVGADYEQYF
>TRBV4-3|TRBJ2-2
CASSQDWTGGNTGELFF
>TRBV28|TRBJ2-2
CASSRFPGLVNTGELFF
>TRBV25-1|TRBJ2-7
CASSHSGYEQYF
>TRBV5-1|TRBJ2-7
CASKVDSGVYEQYF
>TRBV6-6|TRBJ1-4
CASHDRAWEKLFF
>TRBV27|TRBJ2-5
CASSLKHQETQYF
>TRBV7-9|TRBJ2-3
CASSPVGQTNPDTQYF
>TRBV19|TRBJ1-5
CASSRQVISNQPQHF
>TRBV5-1|TRBJ2-3
CASSLGQSTDTQYF
>TRBV19|TRBJ1-4
CASSIATGVLEKLFF
>TRBV7-9|TRBJ2-5
CASSSTSGSEYF
>TRBV2|TRBJ2-3
CASKLAVNTDTQYF
>TRBV19|TRBJ1-2
CASKRQGMDGYTF
>TRBV25-1|TRBJ2-5
CASSKGTSGWGGAQYF
>TRBV9|TRBJ1-4
CASSVASGAEKLFF
>TRBV4-1|TRBJ2-3
CASSQDPSTDTQYF
>TRBV4-1|TRBJ2-7
CASSQRGSAGVEQYF
>TRBV6-6|TRBJ2-4
CASSRDRGAKNIQYF
>TRBV28|NA
CASSERGLAGNYEQYF
>TRBV18|TRBJ1-2
CASSLPQEAYGYTF
>TRBV5-1|TRBJ2-7
CASSFDRGGYSYEQYF
>TRBV5-1|TRBJ2-3
CASSVGLARTDTQYF
>TRBV7-9|TRBJ2-3
CASSLGERENTDTQYF
>TRBV4-1|TRBJ2-2
CASSQKVAGVVGELFF
>TRBV4-2|TRBJ2-5
CASSQDPGLAGEETQYF
>TRBV19|TRBJ1-4
CASREQGGTEKLFF
>TRBV11-3|TRBJ2-1
CASSPGGAATYNEQFF
>TRBV5-6|TRBJ2-5
CASSLRQYQETQYF
>TRBV19|TRBJ2-7
CASSGLARDEQYF
>TRBV11-2|TRBJ1-1
CASSLMEQAEAFF
>TRBV6-4|TRBJ1-5
CASSDSRGCRNQPQHF
>TRBV30|TRBJ1-1
CAWSPTGGRTEAFF
>TRBV25-1|TRBJ2-7
CASSEWDTYEQYF
>TRBV6-1|TRBJ2-1
CASSEAARREEQFF
>TRBV7-6|TRBJ2-7
CASSVGQGAPPYEQYF
>TRBV9|TRBJ2-2
CASSLGGGYTGELFF